Each of the 5 T cell receptor beta chains below was sequenced from the same sample in a study of cytomegalovirus exposure and HLA in healthy donors. A multiplex PCR was run with 60 Vbeta primers and 13 Jbeta primers. Libraries were prepared by immunoSEQ multiplex PCR; TCRdb keeps only in-frame clonotypes and omits some of them. Among about 150,000 clones listed, more than 70% were seen once. Sequencing used PBMCs. The receptors come from a male donor in good health and CMV-seronegative.

CDR3 nucleotide sequence: TGTGCCAGCTCACCGACGGGACTAGCGGGAGTCAGGCCCTCCTACGAGCAGTACTTC. Amino acids: CASSPTGLAGVRPSYEQYF. The chain combines TRBV18 with TRBJ2-7; 14 bases agree with TRBD2. The trim removed 3 bases at V and 0 bases at J, leaving 10 bases unmatched. The CDR3 extends over 19 amino acids. From germline, CDR1 is KGHSH and CDR2 LQKENI.

In its sample, this clone was seen a few times. V usage is TRBV2 and J usage is TRBJ1-1; a weak D match, TRBD1 (5 bases). This CDR3 is 16 amino acids long. The V gene's germline CDR1 is SNHLY and CDR2 FYNNEI. Deletions cut 0 bases from V and 6 bases from J, with 17 bases between. The CDR3 DNA is TGTGCCAGCAGTGAAGCGCGGAGGCAGGGAGGCTCTGAAGCTTTCTTT. Protein sequence: CASSEARRQGGSEAFF.

The V and J genes are TRBV5-4 and TRBJ1-3, with 9 bases identical to TRBD1. Germline loops: CDR1 SGHNT, CDR2 YYREEE (reference sequence). Losses at the gene ends were 0 bases for V and 4 bases for J; bases not matched to a gene: 5. This CDR3 spans 16 amino acids. The CDR3: CASSLEWDREGNTIYF. The CDR3 region has the DNA TGTGCCAGCAGCTTGGAATGGGACAGGGAAGGAAACACCATATATTTT.

This chain links TRBV5-6 with TRBJ1-5; unclear D gene. The V end lost 0 bases, the J end lost 6 bases, and 10 bases lay between the germline ends. CDR1 is SGHDT and CDR2 is YYEEEE in the germline V gene. The CDR3 is 14 residues long. In DNA, the CDR3 is TGTGCCAGCAGCTTGGGGGTCCCGGGTCAGCCCCAGCATTTT. It codes for CASSLGVPGQPQHF.

The rearrangement joins TRBV5-6 to TRBJ2-7; TRBD2 matches at 7 bases. CDR1 SGHDT and CDR2 YYEEEE come from the germline V gene. J lost 13 bases, V lost 3 bases, and 16 bases had no gene match. CDR3 length equals 14 residues. CDR3 in amino acids: CASSSSSGLYEPYF. Written as DNA, the CDR3 is TGTGCCAGCAGCTCCTCTAGCGGCCTTTACGAGCCCTACTTC.